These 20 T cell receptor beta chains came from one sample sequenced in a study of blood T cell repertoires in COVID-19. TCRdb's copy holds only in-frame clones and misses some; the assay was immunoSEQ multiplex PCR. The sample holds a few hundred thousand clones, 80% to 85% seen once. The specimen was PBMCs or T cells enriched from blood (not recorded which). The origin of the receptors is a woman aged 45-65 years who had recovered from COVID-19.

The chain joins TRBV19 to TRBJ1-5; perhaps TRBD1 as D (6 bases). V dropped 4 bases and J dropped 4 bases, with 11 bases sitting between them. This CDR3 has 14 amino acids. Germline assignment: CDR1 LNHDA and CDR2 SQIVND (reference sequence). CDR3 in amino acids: CASSKDRPNQPQHF. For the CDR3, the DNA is TGTGCCAGTAGTAAGGACAGACCTAATCAGCCCCAGCATTTT.

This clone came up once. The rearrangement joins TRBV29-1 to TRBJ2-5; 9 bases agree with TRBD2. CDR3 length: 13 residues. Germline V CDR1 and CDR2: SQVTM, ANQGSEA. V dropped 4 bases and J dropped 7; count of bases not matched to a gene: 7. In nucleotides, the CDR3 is TGCAGCGTTGTAGCGGGAGTCGGTGGGACCCAGTACTTC. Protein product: CSVVAGVGGTQYF.

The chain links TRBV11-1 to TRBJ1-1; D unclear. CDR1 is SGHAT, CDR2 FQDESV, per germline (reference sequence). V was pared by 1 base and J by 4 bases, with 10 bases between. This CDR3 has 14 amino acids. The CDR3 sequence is CASSLDGRGTEAFF. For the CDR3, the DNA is TGTGCCAGCAGCTTAGATGGACGGGGCACTGAAGCTTTCTTT.

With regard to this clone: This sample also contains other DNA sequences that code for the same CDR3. CDR3 loop: CSVAGTEAFF. The CDR3 DNA reads TGCAGCGTTGCGGGGACTGAAGCTTTCTTT. J is TRBJ1-1 and V is TRBV29-1; D ambiguous. CDR1 is SQVTM, CDR2 ANQGSEA, per germline. The ends were cut back, 4 bases at V and 5 bases at J, with 5 bases in the middle. The length of the CDR3 is 10 residues. The complete variable domain, with remaining parts taken from reference TRBV29-1 and TRBJ1-1, reads SAVISQKPSRDICQRGTSLTIQCQVDSQVTMMFWYRQQPGQSLTLIATANQGSEATYESGFVIDKFPISRPNLTFSTLTVSNMSPEDSSIYLCSVAGTEAFFGQGTRLTVV.

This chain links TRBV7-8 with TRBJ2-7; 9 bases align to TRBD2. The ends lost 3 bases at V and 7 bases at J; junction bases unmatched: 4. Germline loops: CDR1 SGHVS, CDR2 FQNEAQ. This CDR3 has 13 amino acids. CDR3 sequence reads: CASSLAGLAEQYF. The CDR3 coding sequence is TGTGCCAGCAGCTTGGCGGGACTAGCTGAGCAGTACTTC.

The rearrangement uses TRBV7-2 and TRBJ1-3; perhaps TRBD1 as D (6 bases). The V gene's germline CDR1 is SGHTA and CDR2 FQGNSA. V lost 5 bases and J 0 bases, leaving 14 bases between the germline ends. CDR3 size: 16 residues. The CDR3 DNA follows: TGTGCCAGCAGCCCCCGACAGGCGAACTCTGGAAACACCATATATTTT. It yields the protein CASSPRQANSGNTIYF.

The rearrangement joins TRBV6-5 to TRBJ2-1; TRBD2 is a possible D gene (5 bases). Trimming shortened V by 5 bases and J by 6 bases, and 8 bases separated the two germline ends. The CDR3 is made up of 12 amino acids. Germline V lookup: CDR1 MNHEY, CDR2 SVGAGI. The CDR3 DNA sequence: TGTGCCAGCAGTCCGAGGGCCAATGAGCAGTTCTTC. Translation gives CASSPRANEQFF.

The CDR3: CASSPTGGSSYGYTF. DNA of the CDR3: TGTGCCAGCAGCCCTACAGGCGGTTCTAGCTATGGCTACACCTTC. The V and J genes are TRBV7-2 and TRBJ1-2; D is perhaps TRBD1 (5 bases). The CDR3 covers 15 residues. V was trimmed by 5 bases and J by 4 bases, leaving 17 bases between them. Germline V lookup: CDR1 SGHTA, CDR2 FQGNSA.

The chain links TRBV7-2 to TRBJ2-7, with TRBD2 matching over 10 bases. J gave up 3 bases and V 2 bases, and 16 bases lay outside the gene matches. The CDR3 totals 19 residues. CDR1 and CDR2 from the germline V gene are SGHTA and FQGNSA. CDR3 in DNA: TGTGCCAGCAGCTTACCCCACCAACTAGCGGGACAAATCCTCTACGAGCAGTACTTC. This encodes CASSLPHQLAGQILYEQYF.

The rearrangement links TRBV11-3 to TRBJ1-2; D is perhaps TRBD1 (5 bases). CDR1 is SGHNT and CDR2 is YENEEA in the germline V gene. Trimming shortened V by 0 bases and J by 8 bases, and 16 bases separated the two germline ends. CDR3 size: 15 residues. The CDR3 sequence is CASSLDSAGMYGYTF. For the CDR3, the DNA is TGTGCCAGCAGCTTAGATTCAGCAGGGATGTACGGCTACACCTTC. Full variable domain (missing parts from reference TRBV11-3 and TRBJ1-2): EAGVVQSPRYKIIEKKQPVAFWCNPISGHNTLYWYLQNLGQGPELLIRYENEEAVDDSQLPKDRFSAERLKGVDSTLKIQPAELGDSAVYLCASSLDSAGMYGYTFGSGTRLTVV.

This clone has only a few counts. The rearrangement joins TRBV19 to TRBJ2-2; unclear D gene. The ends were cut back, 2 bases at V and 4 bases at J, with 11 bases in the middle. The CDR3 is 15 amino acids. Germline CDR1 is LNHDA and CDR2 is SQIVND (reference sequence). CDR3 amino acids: CASSISRMVTGELFF. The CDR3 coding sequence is TGTGCCAGTAGTATATCCAGGATGGTCACCGGGGAGCTGTTTTTT.

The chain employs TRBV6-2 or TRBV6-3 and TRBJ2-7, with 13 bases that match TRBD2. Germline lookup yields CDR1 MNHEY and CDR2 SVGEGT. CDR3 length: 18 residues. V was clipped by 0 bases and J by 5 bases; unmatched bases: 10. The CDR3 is CASSYSHPGLAGSHEQYF. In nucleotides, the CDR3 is TGTGCCAGCAGTTACTCTCACCCGGGACTAGCGGGGAGCCACGAGCAGTACTTC.

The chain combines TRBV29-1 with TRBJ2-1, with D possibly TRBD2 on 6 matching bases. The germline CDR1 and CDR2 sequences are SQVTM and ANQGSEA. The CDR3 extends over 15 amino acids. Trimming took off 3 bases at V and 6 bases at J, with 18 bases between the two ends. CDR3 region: CSVDARGLASNEQFF. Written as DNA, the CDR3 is TGCAGCGTTGATGCCCGTGGGCTAGCGAGCAATGAGCAGTTCTTC.

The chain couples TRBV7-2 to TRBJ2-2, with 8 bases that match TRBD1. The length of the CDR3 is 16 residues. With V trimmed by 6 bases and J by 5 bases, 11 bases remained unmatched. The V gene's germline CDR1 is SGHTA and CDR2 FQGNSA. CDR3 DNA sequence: TGTGCCAGCAGTCGCCGGTCAGGGGGCGTTACCGGGGAGCTGTTTTTT. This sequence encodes CASSRRSGGVTGELFF.

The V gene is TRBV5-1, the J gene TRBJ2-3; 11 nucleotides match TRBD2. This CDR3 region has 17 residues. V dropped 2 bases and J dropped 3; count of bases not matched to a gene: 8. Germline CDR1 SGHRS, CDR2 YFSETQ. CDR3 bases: TGCGCCAGCAGCTTAGGAAGACTAGCGGGGCAGACAGATACGCAGTATTTT. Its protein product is CASSLGRLAGQTDTQYF.

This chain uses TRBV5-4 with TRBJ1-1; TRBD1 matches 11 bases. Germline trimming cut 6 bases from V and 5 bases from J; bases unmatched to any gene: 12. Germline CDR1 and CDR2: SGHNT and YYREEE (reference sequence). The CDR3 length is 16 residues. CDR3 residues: CASTPGQGASGTEAFF. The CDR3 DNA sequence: TGTGCCAGCACTCCTGGACAGGGGGCTTCGGGGACTGAAGCTTTCTTT.

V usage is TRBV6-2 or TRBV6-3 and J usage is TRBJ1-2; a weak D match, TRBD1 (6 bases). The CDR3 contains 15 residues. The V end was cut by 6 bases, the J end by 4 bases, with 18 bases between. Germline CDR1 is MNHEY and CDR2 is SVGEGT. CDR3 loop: CASSHRTELLYGYTF. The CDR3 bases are TGTGCCAGCAGCCACCGGACAGAGTTACTCTATGGCTACACCTTC.

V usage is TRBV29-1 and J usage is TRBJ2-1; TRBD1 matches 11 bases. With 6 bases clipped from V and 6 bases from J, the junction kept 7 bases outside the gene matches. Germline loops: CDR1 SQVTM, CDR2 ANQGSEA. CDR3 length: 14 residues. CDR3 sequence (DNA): TGCAGCGTGGGGGGCGGGACAGGGGGCAATGAGCAGTTCTTC. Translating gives CSVGGGTGGNEQFF.

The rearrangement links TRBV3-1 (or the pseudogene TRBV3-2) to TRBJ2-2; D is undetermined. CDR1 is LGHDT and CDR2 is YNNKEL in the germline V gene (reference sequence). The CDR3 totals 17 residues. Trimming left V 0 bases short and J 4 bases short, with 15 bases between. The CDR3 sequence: CASSQDLKRTGTGELFF. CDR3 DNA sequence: TGTGCCAGCAGCCAAGACCTCAAGCGAACGGGCACCGGGGAGCTGTTTTTT.

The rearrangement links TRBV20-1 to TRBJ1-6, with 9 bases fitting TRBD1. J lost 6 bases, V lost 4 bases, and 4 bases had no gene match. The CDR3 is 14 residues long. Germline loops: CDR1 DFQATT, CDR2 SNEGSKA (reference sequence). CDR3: CSATDRGFNSPLHF. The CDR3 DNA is TGCAGTGCTACTGACAGGGGGTTTAATTCACCCCTCCACTTT.